Each of the 24 T cell receptor beta chains below was sequenced from the same sample in a study of blood T cells in healthy people across ages. A second PCR, run for 7 to 11 cycles, used a sample-barcoded 5' primer plus a J-beta primer mix. TCRdb processed the 5' RACE reads anew with MiXCR; each CDR3 protein has one entry. The sample holds 650,000 to 800,000 distinct CDR3 sequences, roughly 44% seen once. Sequenced material: blood. These receptors were collected from a man between 60 and 70 years old in good health.

The rearrangement uses TRBV11-2 and TRBJ2-6; 9 nucleotides align to TRBD2. The CDR3 loop spans 17 amino acids. J gave up 4 bases and V 2 bases, and 6 bases lay outside the gene matches. From germline, CDR1 is SGHAT and CDR2 FQNNGV. CDR3 in amino acids: CASSLSGGSSGANVLTF. The CDR3 DNA reads TGTGCCAGCAGCTTAAGCGGGGGGTCTTCCGGGGCCAACGTCCTGACTTTC.

The chain couples TRBV6-2 or TRBV6-3 to TRBJ2-4, with D perhaps matching TRBD1 (6 bases). The DNA end lines up better with TRBJ2-7; the J call may be wrong. The CDR3 covers 15 residues. Per germline, CDR1 MNHEY and CDR2 SVGEGT. CDR3 bases: TGTGCCAGCAGTTACGCGAACGGACAGCCTTACGAGCAGTACTTC. Residues: CASSYANGQPYEQYF.

This chain connects TRBV9 to TRBJ2-7; no clear D. V shed 6 bases and J shed 0 bases, with 16 bases lying between them. Per the germline V gene, CDR1 is SGDLS and CDR2 is YYNGEE. This CDR3 has 15 amino acids. In nucleotides, the CDR3 is TGTGCCAGCACCCCTTCAGCATTCTCCTCCTACGAGCAGTACTTC. Its protein product is CASTPSAFSSYEQYF.

This clonotype was observed a handful of times. This chain uses TRBV5-1 with TRBJ2-7, with 8 bases fitting TRBD2. Germline-derived CDR1 and CDR2 are SGHRS and YFSETQ. The CDR3 runs to 14 residues. Unmatched junction bases numbered 4, after V lost 3 bases and J lost 2 bases. The DNA for the CDR3 is TGCGCCAGCAGCTCTGCGGGGGGAACCTACGAGCAGTACTTC. It yields the protein CASSSAGGTYEQYF. Filled out from reference TRBV5-1 and TRBJ2-7, the complete variable domain reads KAGVTQTPRYLIKTRGQQVTLSCSPISGHRSVSWYQQTPGQGLQFLFEYFSETQRNKGNFPGRFSGRQFSNSRSEMNVSTLELGDSALYLCASSSAGGTYEQYFGPGTRLTVT.

V and J are TRBV7-7 and TRBJ2-3; 10 bases line up with TRBD1. Trimming cost V 5 bases and J 2 bases; bases outside gene matches: 4. CDR1 and CDR2 from the germline V gene are SSHAT and FNYEAQ (reference sequence). CDR3 length equals 15 residues. The CDR3 is CASSRGQGNTDTQYF. The CDR3 nucleotides are TGTGCCAGCAGCAGGGGACAGGGGAACACAGATACGCAGTATTTT.

CDR3 amino acids: CASSSSVRGPHQETQYF. CDR3 nucleotide sequence: TGTGCCAGCAGCTCCAGCGTTAGAGGGCCACACCAAGAGACCCAGTACTTC. This sequence joins TRBV27 and TRBJ2-5; weak D call: TRBD2 (5 bases). Germline V gene sequence: CDR1 MNHEY, CDR2 SMNVEV (reference sequence). The CDR3 loop spans 17 amino acids. V lost 6 bases to trimming and J lost 0 bases, with 20 bases between them.

In its sample, this clonotype was seen a few times. The V call is TRBV12-3 or TRBV12-4, the J call TRBJ2-7; D is uncertain. Trimming took off 4 bases at V and 3 bases at J, with 13 bases between the two ends. CDR3 size: 14 residues. CDR3 bases: TGTGCCAGCAGTTCGTCAGTGAGCATCTACGAGCAGTACTTC. This encodes CASSSSVSIYEQYF.

V usage is TRBV5-1 and J usage is TRBJ2-3; D perhaps matches TRBD2 (6 bases). This CDR3 contains 14 residues. The germline gives CDR1 SGHRS, CDR2 YFSETQ. Trimming pared 5 bases from V and 0 bases from J, leaving 10 bases between. Here the CDR3 reads CASRVAASTDTQYF. CDR3 in DNA: TGCGCCAGCAGGGTAGCGGCTAGCACAGATACGCAGTATTTT.

The rearrangement links TRBV6-1 to TRBJ2-3, with TRBD2 as a possible D gene (6 bases). The germline gives CDR1 MNHNS, CDR2 SASEGT. V lost 0 bases and J lost 6, with 22 bases in between. CDR3 size: 18 residues. This chain's CDR3 is CASSEALQLLRRGDTQYF. Written as DNA, the CDR3 is TGTGCCAGCAGTGAAGCGCTACAGCTGCTACGACGGGGGGATACGCAGTATTTT.

The chain employs TRBV20-1 and TRBJ1-5, with D hard to call. Germline V CDR1 and CDR2: DFQATT, SNEGSKA (reference sequence). Trimming cost V 3 bases and J 9 bases, with 6 bases left between them. This CDR3 has 10 amino acids. The CDR3 is CSASRRPQHF. The DNA for the CDR3 is TGCAGTGCTAGCCGGCGGCCCCAGCATTTT.

This CDR3 reads CSASSTGGNMYEQFF. DNA for the CDR3: TGCAGTGCTAGTTCGACCGGGGGGAATATGTATGAGCAGTTCTTC. This chain links TRBV20-1 with TRBJ2-1; 7 bases agree with TRBD2. The trim removed 3 bases at V and 8 bases at J, leaving 13 bases unmatched. This CDR3 spans 15 amino acids. Germline CDR1 reads DFQATT; CDR2 reads SNEGSKA (reference sequence).

The V gene is TRBV9, the J gene TRBJ1-1, with TRBD1 as a possible D gene (6 bases). Per the germline V gene, CDR1 is SGDLS and CDR2 is YYNGEE. Trimming shortened V by 3 bases and J by 0 bases, and 12 bases separated the two germline ends. The CDR3 has 15 residues. In nucleotides, the CDR3 is TGTGCCAGCAGCGCCGGGACAATCATGAACACTGAAGCTTTCTTT. The encoded protein is CASSAGTIMNTEAFF. Looking up the rest from reference TRBV9 and TRBJ1-1 gives the full variable domain: DSGVTQTPKHLITATGQRVTLRCSPRSGDLSVYWYQQSLDQGLQFLIQYYNGEERAKGNILERFSAQQFPDLHSELNLSSLELGDSALYFCASSAGTIMNTEAFFGQGTRLTVV.

This clonotype occurred a few times. This chain uses TRBV6-1 with TRBJ2-5; no definite D call. CDR1 is MNHNS, CDR2 SASEGT, per germline. Trimming pared 5 bases from V and 4 bases from J, leaving 17 bases between. The CDR3 has 15 amino acids. CDR3 residues: CASSRYTSGRETQYF. The CDR3 DNA is TGTGCCAGCAGTAGGTACACCTCCGGAAGAGAGACCCAGTACTTC.

This rearrangement joins TRBV7-9 to TRBJ2-1, with D perhaps matching TRBD2 (5 bases). V was shortened by 2 bases and J by 8 bases, with 10 bases between the two germline ends. Germline-derived CDR1 and CDR2 are SEHNR and FQNEAQ (reference sequence). This CDR3 comprises 13 residues. The CDR3 DNA sequence: TGTGCCAGCAGCTTAACTAGAACCGATGAGCAGTTCTTC. It encodes CASSLTRTDEQFF.

A note on this clonotype: The junction departs from the called germline gene at one end, perhaps through a read error. This rearrangement joins TRBV5-1 to TRBJ2-1, with no clear D. CDR1 and CDR2 from the germline V gene are SGHRS and YFSETQ. The CDR3 runs 12 residues. CDR3 DNA: TGCGCCAGCAGATCCTCCTGCAATGAGCAGTTCTTC. This sequence encodes CASRSSCNEQFF.

CDR3 nucleotide sequence: TGCAGTGCTCCGGGAGGCGGGGGCCACGAGACCCAGTACTTC. This gives the protein CSAPGGGGHETQYF. The rearrangement uses TRBV20-1 and TRBJ2-5, with D maybe TRBD2 (7 bases). The ends were cut back, 5 bases at V and 5 bases at J, with 18 bases in the middle. The CDR3 length is 14 residues. Germline V gene data show CDR1 as DFQATT and CDR2 as SNEGSKA (reference sequence).

In the case of this clonotype: One end of the junction does not line up with germline, which may come from a read error. The chain has TRBV6-5 and TRBJ2-3, with D perhaps TRBD1 or TRBD2 (5 bases each). This CDR3 is built from 13 residues. CDR1 and CDR2 (germline): MNHEY, SVGAGI. This CDR3 reads CAGRRDSTDTQYF. As DNA, the CDR3 is TGTGCCGGCAGAAGGGACAGCACAGATACGCAGTATTTT.

The sample holds a few counts of this clonotype. This chain links TRBV6-6 with TRBJ2-2, with D possibly being TRBD1 (5 bases). Germline CDR1 MNHNY, CDR2 SVGAGI (reference sequence). V lost 7 bases and J lost 10, with 19 bases in between. This CDR3 is 14 amino acids long. This chain's CDR3 is CASKKGWQGSELFF. In DNA, the CDR3 is TGTGCCAGCAAAAAAGGGTGGCAGGGCTCGGAGCTGTTTTTT.

The V and J genes are TRBV7-4 and TRBJ1-6; unclear D gene. CDR1 SGHVT and CDR2 SQSDAQ come from the germline V gene. Trimming took 3 bases from V and 3 from J, leaving 18 bases between them. This CDR3 is built from 18 residues. The CDR3 region has the DNA TGTGCCAGCAGCTTCCCCAGGAGGTGGCGGGGCTATAATTCACCCCTCCACTTT. Amino acid sequence: CASSFPRRWRGYNSPLHF.

This clonotype was observed a handful of times. The chain has TRBV6-2 or TRBV6-3 and TRBJ2-1; D tentatively reads TRBD1 or TRBD2 (5 bases each). V lost 6 bases, J lost 8 bases, and 11 bases lay in between. The CDR3 totals 12 residues. From germline, CDR1 is MNHEY and CDR2 SVGEGT. CDR3 sequence reads: CASRQRGDEQFF. The CDR3 nucleotides read TGTGCCAGCAGACAGAGGGGTGATGAGCAGTTCTTC.

J is TRBJ2-5 and V is TRBV7-6; TRBD2 matches at 7 bases. V gave up 0 bases and J gave up 7 bases; unmatched junction bases: 5. The CDR3 is 14 amino acids. Per germline, CDR1 SGHVS and CDR2 FNYEAQ. The CDR3 bases are TGTGCCAGCAGCTTAGCCGGACTAGTAGGGACCCAGTACTTC. Translation gives CASSLAGLVGTQYF.

The chain uses TRBV18 and TRBJ2-7; 8 bases match TRBD2. CDR1 is KGHSH and CDR2 is LQKENI in the germline V gene. The CDR3 loop spans 13 amino acids. The V and J ends lost 9 bases and 5 bases, in that order; junction bases with no gene match: 9. As DNA, the CDR3 is TGTGCCAGTCGGACTAGCAGGGCGGACGAGCAGTACTTC. It codes for CASRTSRADEQYF. The variable domain in full, with the rest retrieved from reference TRBV18 and TRBJ2-7, is NAGVMQNPRHLVRRRGQEARLRCSPMKGHSHVYWYRQLPEEGLKFMVYLQKENIIDESGMPKERFSAEFPKEGPSILRIQQVVRGDSAAYFCASRTSRADEQYFGPGTRLTVT.

About this clonotype: One junction end does not reproduce the germline sequence, and a read error may be involved. CDR3 loop: CASSLAWGTDTRYF. CDR3 sequence (DNA): TGTGCCAGCAGCTTGGCCTGGGGCACAGATACGCGGTATTTT. The genes are TRBV5-6 and TRBJ2-3, with D perhaps TRBD1 (5 bases). Germline V lookup: CDR1 SGHDT, CDR2 YYEEEE. The CDR3 contains 14 residues.

The chain couples TRBV6-6 to TRBJ2-3, with TRBD1 as a possible D gene (6 bases). Trimming cost V 7 bases and J 0 bases, with 11 bases left between them. CDR3 length: 14 amino acids. Germline CDR1 MNHNY, CDR2 SVGAGI (reference sequence). Written as DNA, the CDR3 is TGTGCCAGCAACGACAGGATCAGCACAGATACGCAGTATTTT. Protein sequence: CASNDRISTDTQYF.